This T cell receptor (beta chain) is from a study of identical twins. This clonotype was found a few times. Its antigen is as yet unknown. Study-wide findings and caveats: It was cross-sectional statistical analysis, not following the same donors, that the conclusions relied on.

Carrying unique molecular identifiers, the cDNA also gained a universal primer site through template switching. TCRdb analysed the 5' RACE reads with MiXCR anew, one entry per CDR3 protein. The sample yields 650,000 to 800,000 distinct CDR3 sequences, around 8.3% seen once. V was shortened by 4 bases and J by 7 bases, with 10 bases between the two germline ends. The germline V gene has CDR1 SQVTM and CDR2 ANQGSEA. The CDR3 has 12 residues. These same data were also listed under a study on yellow fever vaccine responses in identical twins.

The source is a woman aged 18-30 years in good health. Input material: PBMCs. The chain joins TRBV29-1 to TRBJ2-2; maybe TRBD2 (6 bases). CDR3 loop: CSVGGDFGELFF. In DNA, the CDR3 is TGCAGCGTTGGGGGGGACTTCGGGGAGCTGTTTTTT.